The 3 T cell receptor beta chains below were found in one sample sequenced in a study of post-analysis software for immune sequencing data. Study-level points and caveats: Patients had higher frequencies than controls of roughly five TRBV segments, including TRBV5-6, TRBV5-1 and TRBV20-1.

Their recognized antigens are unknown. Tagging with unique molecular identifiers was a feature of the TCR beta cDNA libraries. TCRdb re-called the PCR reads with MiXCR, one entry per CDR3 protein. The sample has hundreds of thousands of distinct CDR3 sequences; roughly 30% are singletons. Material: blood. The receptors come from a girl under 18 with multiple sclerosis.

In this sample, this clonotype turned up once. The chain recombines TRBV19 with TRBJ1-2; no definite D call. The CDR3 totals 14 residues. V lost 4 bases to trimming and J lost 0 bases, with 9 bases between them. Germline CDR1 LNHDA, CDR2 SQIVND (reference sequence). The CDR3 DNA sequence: TGTGCCAGTAGTAACCAAGCATCTAACTATGGCTACACCTTC. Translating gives CASSNQASNYGYTF.

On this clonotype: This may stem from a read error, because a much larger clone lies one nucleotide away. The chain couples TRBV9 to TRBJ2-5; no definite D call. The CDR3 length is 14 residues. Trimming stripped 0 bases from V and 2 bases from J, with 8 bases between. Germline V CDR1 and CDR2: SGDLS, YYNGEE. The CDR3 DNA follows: TGTGCCAGCAGCGTAGGGATCCCTCAAGAGACCCAGTACTTC. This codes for CASSVGIPQETQYF.

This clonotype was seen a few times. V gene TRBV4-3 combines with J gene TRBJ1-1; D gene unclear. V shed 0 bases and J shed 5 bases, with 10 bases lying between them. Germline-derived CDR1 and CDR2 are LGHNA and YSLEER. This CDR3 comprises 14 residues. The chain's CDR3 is CASSQDPLTTEAFF. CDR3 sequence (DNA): TGCGCCAGCAGCCAAGATCCCTTAACGACTGAAGCTTTCTTT.